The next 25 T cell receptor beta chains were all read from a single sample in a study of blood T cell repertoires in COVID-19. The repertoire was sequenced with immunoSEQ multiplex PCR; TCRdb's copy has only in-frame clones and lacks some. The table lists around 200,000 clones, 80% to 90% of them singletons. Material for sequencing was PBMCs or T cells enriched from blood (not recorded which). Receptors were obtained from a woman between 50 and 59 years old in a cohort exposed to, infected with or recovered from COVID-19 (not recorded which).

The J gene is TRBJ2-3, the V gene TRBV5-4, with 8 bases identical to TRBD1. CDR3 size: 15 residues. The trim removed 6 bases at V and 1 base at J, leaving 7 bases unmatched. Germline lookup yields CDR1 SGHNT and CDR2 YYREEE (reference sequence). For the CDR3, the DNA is TGTGCCAGCACCAGGAAGGACAGGGGCACAGATACGCAGTATTTT. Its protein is CASTRKDRGTDTQYF.

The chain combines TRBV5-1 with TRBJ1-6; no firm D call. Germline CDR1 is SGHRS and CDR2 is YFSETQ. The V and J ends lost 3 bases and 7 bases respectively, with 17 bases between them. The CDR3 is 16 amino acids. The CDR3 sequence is CASSSTWAGTNSPLHF. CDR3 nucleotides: TGCGCCAGCAGCTCCACCTGGGCGGGTACAAATTCACCCCTCCACTTT.

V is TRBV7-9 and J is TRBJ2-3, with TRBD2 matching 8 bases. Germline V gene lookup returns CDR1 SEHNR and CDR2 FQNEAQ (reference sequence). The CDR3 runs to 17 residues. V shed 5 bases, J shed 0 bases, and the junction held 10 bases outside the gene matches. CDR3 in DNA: TGTGCCAGCAGCCGTCTCTTCAGCGGGGGTAGCACAGATACGCAGTATTTT. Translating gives CASSRLFSGGSTDTQYF.

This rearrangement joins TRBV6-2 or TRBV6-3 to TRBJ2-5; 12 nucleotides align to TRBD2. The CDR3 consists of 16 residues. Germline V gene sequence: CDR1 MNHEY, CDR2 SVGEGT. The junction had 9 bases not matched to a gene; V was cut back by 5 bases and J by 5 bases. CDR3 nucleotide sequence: TGTGCCAGCAGTCCGGCTAGCGGGGGGGCCGGGGAGACCCAGTACTTC. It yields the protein CASSPASGGAGETQYF.

The CDR3, as DNA: TGTGCCAGCAGTGACCCACACAGGGCGAATCAGCCCCAGCATTTT. It yields the protein CASSDPHRANQPQHF. The J gene is TRBJ1-5, the V gene TRBV6-4, with D tentatively TRBD1 (6 bases). Germline lookup yields CDR1 MRHNA and CDR2 SNTAGT. V lost 2 bases and J 4 bases, leaving 12 bases between the germline ends. The CDR3 consists of 15 residues.

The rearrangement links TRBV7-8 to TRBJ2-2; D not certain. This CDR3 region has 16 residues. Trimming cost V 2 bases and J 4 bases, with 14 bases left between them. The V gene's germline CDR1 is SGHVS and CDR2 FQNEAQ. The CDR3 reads CASSLLSRFGTGELFF. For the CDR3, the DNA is TGTGCCAGCAGCTTATTGTCTCGTTTCGGCACCGGGGAGCTGTTTTTT.

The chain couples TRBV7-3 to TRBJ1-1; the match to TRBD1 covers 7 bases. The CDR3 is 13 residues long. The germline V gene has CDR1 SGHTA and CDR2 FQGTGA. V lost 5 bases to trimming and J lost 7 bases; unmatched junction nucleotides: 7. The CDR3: CASSPNRDSEAFF. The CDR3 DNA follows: TGTGCCAGCAGCCCGAACCGGGACAGTGAAGCTTTCTTT.

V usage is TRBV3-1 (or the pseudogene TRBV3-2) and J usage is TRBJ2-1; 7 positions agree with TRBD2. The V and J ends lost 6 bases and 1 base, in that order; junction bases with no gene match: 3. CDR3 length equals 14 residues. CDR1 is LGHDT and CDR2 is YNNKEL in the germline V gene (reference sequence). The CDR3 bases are TGTGCCAGCAGGGTTAGCGGGTCCTACAATGAGCAGTTCTTC. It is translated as CASRVSGSYNEQFF.

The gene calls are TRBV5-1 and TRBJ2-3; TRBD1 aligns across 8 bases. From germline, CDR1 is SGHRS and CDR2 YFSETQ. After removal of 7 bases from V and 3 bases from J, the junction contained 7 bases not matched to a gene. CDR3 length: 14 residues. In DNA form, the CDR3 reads TGCGCCAGCGGCAGGACAGGGCTGACAGATACGCAGTATTTT. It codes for CASGRTGLTDTQYF.

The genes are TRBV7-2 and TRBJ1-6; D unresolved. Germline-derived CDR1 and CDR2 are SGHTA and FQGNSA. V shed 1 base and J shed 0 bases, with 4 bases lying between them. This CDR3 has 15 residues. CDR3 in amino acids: CASSLGSSYNSPLHF. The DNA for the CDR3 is TGTGCCAGCAGCTTAGGGAGCTCCTATAATTCACCCCTCCACTTT.

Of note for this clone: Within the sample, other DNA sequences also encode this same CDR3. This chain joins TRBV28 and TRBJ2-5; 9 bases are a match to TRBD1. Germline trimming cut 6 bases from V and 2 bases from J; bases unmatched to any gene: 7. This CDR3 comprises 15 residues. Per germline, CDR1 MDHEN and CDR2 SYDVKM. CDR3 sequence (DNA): TGTGCCAGCAGAAGGACAGGGGAACCTCAAGAGACCCAGTACTTC. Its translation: CASRRTGEPQETQYF.

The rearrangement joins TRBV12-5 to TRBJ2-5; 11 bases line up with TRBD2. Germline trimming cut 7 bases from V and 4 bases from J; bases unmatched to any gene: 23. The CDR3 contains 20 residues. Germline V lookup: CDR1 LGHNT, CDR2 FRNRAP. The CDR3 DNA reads TGTGCTAGTGTTCCCCCTCCCCTAAGTAGCGGGGGGGCTGACCGAGAGACCCAGTACTTC. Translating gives CASVPPPLSSGGADRETQYF.

CDR3 residues: CASSLGQGAVGEQYF. DNA of the CDR3: TGCGCCAGCAGCCTAGGACAGGGGGCTGTAGGCGAGCAGTACTTC. The chain uses TRBV5-1 and TRBJ2-7; 11 nucleotides match TRBD1. The CDR3 contains 15 residues. V shed 4 bases, J shed 6 bases, and the junction held 9 bases outside the gene matches. Germline CDR1 and CDR2: SGHRS and YFSETQ.

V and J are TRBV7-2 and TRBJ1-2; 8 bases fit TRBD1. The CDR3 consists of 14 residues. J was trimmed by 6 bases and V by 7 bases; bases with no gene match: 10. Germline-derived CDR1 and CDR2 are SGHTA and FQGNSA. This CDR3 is CASTASAGGNGYTF. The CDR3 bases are TGTGCCAGCACCGCGTCGGCAGGGGGCAATGGCTACACCTTC.

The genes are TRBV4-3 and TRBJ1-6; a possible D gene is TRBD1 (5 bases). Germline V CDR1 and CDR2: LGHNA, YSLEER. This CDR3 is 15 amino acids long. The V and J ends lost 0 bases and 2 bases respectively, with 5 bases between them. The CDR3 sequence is CASSQDRAYNSPLHF. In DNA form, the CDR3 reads TGCGCCAGCAGCCAAGACAGGGCCTATAATTCACCCCTCCACTTT.

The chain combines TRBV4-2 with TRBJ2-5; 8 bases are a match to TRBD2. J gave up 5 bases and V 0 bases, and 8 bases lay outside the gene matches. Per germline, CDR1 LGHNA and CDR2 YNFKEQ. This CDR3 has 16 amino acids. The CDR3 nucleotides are TGTGCCAGCAGCCAAGAGGGTAGCGGGGCTTATGAGACCCAGTACTTC. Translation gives CASSQEGSGAYETQYF.

CDR3 sequence reads: CASSFTTGIAEQYF. CDR3 DNA sequence: TGTGCCAGCAGCTTCACGACAGGGATAGCCGAGCAGTACTTC. This chain uses TRBV7-2 with TRBJ2-7; TRBD1 agrees at 7 bases. Per the germline V gene, CDR1 is SGHTA and CDR2 is FQGNSA. After removal of 3 bases from V and 6 bases from J, the junction contained 8 bases not matched to a gene. CDR3 size: 14 residues.

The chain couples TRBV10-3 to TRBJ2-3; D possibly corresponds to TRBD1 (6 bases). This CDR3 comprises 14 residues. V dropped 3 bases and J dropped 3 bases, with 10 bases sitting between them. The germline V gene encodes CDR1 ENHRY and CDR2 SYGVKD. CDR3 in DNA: TGTGCCATCAGTGATAGTCAGGGGACAGATACGCAGTATTTT. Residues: CAISDSQGTDTQYF.

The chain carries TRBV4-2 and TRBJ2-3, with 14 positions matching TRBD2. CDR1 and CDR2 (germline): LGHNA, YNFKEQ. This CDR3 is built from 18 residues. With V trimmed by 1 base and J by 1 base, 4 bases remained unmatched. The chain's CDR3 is CASSQGTSGGSGTDTQYF. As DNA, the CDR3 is TGTGCCAGCAGCCAAGGGACTAGCGGGGGGTCTGGCACAGATACGCAGTATTTT.

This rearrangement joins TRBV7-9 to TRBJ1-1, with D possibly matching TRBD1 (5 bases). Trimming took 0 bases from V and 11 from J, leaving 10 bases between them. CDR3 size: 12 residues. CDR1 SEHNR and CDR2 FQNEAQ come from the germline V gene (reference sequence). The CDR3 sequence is CASSLAGGDAFF. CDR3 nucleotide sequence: TGTGCCAGCAGCTTAGCGGGGGGAGACGCTTTCTTT.

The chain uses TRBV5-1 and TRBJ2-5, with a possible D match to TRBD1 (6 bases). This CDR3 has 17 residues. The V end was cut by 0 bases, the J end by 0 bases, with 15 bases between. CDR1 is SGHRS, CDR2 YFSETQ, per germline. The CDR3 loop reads CASSLVSGGVYQETQYF. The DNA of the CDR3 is TGCGCCAGCAGCTTGGTGTCTGGGGGCGTGTACCAAGAGACCCAGTACTTC.

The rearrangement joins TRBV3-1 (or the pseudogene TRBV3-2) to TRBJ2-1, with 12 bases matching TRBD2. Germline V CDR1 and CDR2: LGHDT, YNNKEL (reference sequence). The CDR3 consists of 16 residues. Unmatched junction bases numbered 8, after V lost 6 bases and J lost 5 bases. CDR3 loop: CASSRGTSGGNNEQFF. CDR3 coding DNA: TGTGCCAGCAGTCGGGGAACTAGCGGGGGGAACAATGAGCAGTTCTTC.

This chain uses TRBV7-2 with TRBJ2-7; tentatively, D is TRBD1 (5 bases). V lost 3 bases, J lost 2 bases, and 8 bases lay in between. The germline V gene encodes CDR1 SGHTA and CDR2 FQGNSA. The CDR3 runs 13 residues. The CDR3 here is CASSFGHAYEQYF. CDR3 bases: TGTGCCAGCAGCTTTGGACATGCCTACGAGCAGTACTTC. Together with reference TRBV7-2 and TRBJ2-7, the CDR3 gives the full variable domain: GAGVSQSPSNKVTEKGKDVELRCDPISGHTALYWYRQSLGQGLEFLIYFQGNSAPDKSGLPSDRFSAERTGGSVSTLTIQRTQQEDSAVYLCASSFGHAYEQYFGPGTRLTVT.

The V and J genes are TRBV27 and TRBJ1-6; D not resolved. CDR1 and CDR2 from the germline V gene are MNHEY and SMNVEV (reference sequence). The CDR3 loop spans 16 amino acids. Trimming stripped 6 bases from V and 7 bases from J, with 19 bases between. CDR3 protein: CASRIKSGPGNSPLHF. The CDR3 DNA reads TGTGCCAGCAGAATAAAATCTGGACCGGGGAATTCACCCCTCCACTTT.

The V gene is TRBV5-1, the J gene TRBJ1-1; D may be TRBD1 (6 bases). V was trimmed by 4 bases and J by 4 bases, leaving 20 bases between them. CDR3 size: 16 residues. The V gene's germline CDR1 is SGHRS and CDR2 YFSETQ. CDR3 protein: CASSTDPQGPTTEAFF. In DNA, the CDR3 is TGCGCCAGCAGCACAGACCCACAGGGCCCCACCACTGAAGCTTTCTTT.